This T cell receptor beta chain was captured in a study of CD8+ T cells in alopecia areata. Study-wide context: The share of scalp area affected provided the severity score for treated patients. Findings and caveats of the study: One nonresponder makes the tie between baseline CD8+ expansion and response uncertain.

The V and J ends lost 6 bases and 7 bases respectively, with 13 bases between them. Germline V gene lookup returns CDR1 MNHEY and CDR2 SVGAGI. The CDR3 extends over 14 amino acids. On this clone itself: Its cognate antigen is unknown.

Following extraction, RNA underwent reverse transcription to cDNA, which served as the sequencing template. TCRdb keeps only in-frame clones here, not all; method: immunoSEQ multiplex PCR. The sample lists 150,000 to 200,000 clones, roughly 60% occurring once. Indicated treatment: oral pan-JAK inhibitor, 5-10 mg twice daily. The sorting of PBMCs gave CD4+ and CD8+ T cells. The chain is built from TRBV6-5 and TRBJ1-6; D not certain. This TCR was recovered from a human donor with alopecia areata. The sequences come from CD4+ T cells sorted from blood, collected at approximately week 50, from a patient treated with tofacitinib. CDR3 coding DNA: TGTGCCAGCAGGGCAAGTAGCCCAAATTCACCCCTCCACTTT. Its translation: CASRASSPNSPLHF.